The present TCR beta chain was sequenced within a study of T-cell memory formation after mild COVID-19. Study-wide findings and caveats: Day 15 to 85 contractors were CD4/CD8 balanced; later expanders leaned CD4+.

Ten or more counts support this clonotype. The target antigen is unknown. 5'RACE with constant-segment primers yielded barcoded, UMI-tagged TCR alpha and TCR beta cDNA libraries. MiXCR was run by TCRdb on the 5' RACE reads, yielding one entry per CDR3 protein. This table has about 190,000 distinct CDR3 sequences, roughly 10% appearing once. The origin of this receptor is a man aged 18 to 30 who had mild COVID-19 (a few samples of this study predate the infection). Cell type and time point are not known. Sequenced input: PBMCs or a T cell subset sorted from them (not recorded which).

This chain's CDR3 is CASSPRHSEDTQYF. The CDR3 DNA follows: TGTGCCAGCAGCCCCCGCCACAGCGAAGATACGCAGTATTTT. The chain recombines TRBV7-2 with TRBJ2-3; no firm D call. From germline, CDR1 is SGHTA and CDR2 FQGNSA. The CDR3 is made up of 14 amino acids. Between the trimmed V and J ends, which lost 5 bases and 5 bases, there was a span of 14 bases.